The entry below describes one TCR beta chain. Its specificity is unknown. In germline, CDR1 is SGHAT, CDR2 FQDESV (reference sequence). CDR3 size: 15 residues. V shed 4 bases and J 1 base; nucleotides not matched to a gene: 6. Samples: about 28 days before transplant, then days 30, 100 and 180 after. The entry originates in a study of T cell clonotyping in hematopoietic cell transplantation. Study observations and caveats: Broader posttransplant TCR repertoire diversity was predicted by graft donor and pretransplant recipient Inverse Simpson Index values. Few recipient clonotypes overlapped donors; over 95% were de novo at given depth. Recipient TCR diversity dropped after transplant; expanded clonotypes rose from day 30 to 180.

Libraries were prepared by immunoSEQ multiplex PCR; TCRdb keeps only in-frame clonotypes and omits some of them. The data hold more than 7,500 clones, with 95% to 97% observed a single time. This clonotype was obtained from a male patient over 55 who had an allogeneic stem cell transplant from a related donor, so the T cells may come from the graft donor. Some clones in this sample may be carry-over from other donors' samples. This chain connects TRBV11-1 to TRBJ1-1; 7 bases agree with TRBD1. Material: peripheral blood mononuclear cells, obtained 100 days after allogeneic stem cell transplant. CDR3 sequence (DNA): TGTGCCAGCAGCTCCCGACAGGGCGGGAACACTGAAGCTTTCTTT. It is translated as CASSSRQGGNTEAFF.